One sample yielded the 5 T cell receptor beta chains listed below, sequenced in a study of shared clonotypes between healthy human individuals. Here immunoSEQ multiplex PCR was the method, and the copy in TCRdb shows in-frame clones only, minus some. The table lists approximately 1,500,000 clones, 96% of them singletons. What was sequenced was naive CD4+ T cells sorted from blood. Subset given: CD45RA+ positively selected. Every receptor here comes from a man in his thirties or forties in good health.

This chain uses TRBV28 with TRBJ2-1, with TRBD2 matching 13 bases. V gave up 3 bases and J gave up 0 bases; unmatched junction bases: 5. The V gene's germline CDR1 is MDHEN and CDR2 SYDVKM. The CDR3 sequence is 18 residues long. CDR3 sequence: CASSFWTSGSISYNEQFF. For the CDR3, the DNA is TGTGCCAGCAGTTTTTGGACTAGCGGGAGTATCTCCTACAATGAGCAGTTCTTC.

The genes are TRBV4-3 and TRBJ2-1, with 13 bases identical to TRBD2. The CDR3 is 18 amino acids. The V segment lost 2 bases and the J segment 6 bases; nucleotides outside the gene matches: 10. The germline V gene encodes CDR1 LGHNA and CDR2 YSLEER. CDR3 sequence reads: CASSQFGLAGVSINEQFF. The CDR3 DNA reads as TGCGCCAGCAGCCAATTCGGACTAGCGGGAGTTTCCATCAATGAGCAGTTCTTC.

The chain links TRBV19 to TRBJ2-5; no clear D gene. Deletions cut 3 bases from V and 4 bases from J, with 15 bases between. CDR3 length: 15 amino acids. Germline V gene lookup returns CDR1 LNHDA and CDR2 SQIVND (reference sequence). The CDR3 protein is CASSITQNGLETQYF. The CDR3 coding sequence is TGTGCCAGTAGTATTACCCAGAATGGTTTAGAGACCCAGTACTTC.

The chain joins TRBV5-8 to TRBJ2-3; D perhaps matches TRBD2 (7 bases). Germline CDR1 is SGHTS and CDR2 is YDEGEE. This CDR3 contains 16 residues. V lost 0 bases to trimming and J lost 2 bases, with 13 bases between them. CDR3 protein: CASSLGEGVSTDTQYF. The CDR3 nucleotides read TGTGCCAGCAGCTTGGGGGAGGGGGTGTCCACAGATACGCAGTATTTT. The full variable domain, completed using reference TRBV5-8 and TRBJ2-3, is EAGVTQSPTHLIKTRGQQATLRCSPISGHTSVYWYQQALGLGLQFLLWYDEGEERNRGNFPPRFSGRQFPNYSSELNVNALELEDSALYLCASSLGEGVSTDTQYFGPGTRLTVL.

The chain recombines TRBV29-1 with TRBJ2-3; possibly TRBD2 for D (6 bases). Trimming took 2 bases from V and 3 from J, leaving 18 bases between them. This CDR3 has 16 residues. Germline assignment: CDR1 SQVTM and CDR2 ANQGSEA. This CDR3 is CSVEIPHGGRTDTQYF. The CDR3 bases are TGCAGCGTTGAAATCCCGCACGGAGGGAGAACAGATACGCAGTATTTT.